This T cell receptor beta chain came from a study of a mutant IDH1 vaccine in newly diagnosed glioma (dated by TCRdb to the early 2020s). In terms of the full investigation: Of the approximately 33 patients who were treated, approximately 60% were male and around 40% were female, and the mean age was around 40 years. For exploratory analyses, longitudinal TCRB deep sequencing was carried out in 25 treated patients wherever samples were available. Prior to enrollment, standard therapy consisting of radiotherapy alone, temozolomide alone, or radiochemotherapy with temozolomide had been administered to patients, with the combination being received by most patients. Peripheral blood samples were drawn at six visits, namely V03 (baseline), V05, V07, V10, V12 and V13.

The protocol used for the library was the immunoSEQ multiplex PCR assay. The hsTCRB Kit was used according to the manufacturer's protocol to amplify rearranged TCR beta chain sequences. Sequencing of TCRB libraries was carried out on an Illumina MiSeq. On the study's bioinformatics: The kit vendor's proprietary platform handled demultiplexing, trimming and gene mapping. TCRdb obtained this table from immuneACCESS and retained in-frame rearrangements with V and J assigned. These tables miss some clones; where compared with another copy, unresolved V genes account for less than half of the shortfall, and the remainder is unexplained. V and J calls plus clone size are reproduced from that table; the DNA served to infer D and trimming. In this sample the table shows tens of thousands of clones, about nine tenths of which occur a single time. Of the sample, around 2.5% is held by the ten largest clones.

General conclusions and limits of the study: Immune responses induced by the vaccine were seen in over 90% of patients across multiple MHC alleles. Selection of PBMC samples for TCRB deep sequencing was based on availability. No apparent relationship was observed between pseudoprogression and alterations in the top peripheral T cell clonotypes detected by TCRB sequencing. The authors noted that analyses of patient blood samples could not be reproduced because of sample limitations.

The CDR3 has 14 amino acids, counting the end cysteine and phenylalanine. Just CDR3 DNA is preserved here, 42 bases in frame from base 1. The germline V gene (reference sequence) sets CDR1 to GTSNPN and CDR2 to SVGIG. V was cut back by 3 bases and J by 5 bases, leaving a gap of 16 bases between them. The meaning of the sample's time point label: baseline, week 1 (first vaccination visit). The treatment or condition label here, explained by the study, means: pre-vaccination baseline after standard-of-care therapy. The donors had newly diagnosed IDH1-mutant astrocytomas of WHO grade 3 or 4 that showed loss of nuclear ATRX. The samples were drawn from NOA16, a multicentre, single-arm, open-label phase I trial in Germany that tested a mutant IDH1 peptide vaccine in humans for the first time. Blood drawn at visit V03 was used as the baseline sample for immunogenicity testing. Genomic DNA for TCRB sequencing was isolated from EDTA blood with the DNeasy Blood and Tissue Kit.

As concerns this clone: Its antigen specificity is not known. No base quality values were provided; no much bigger clone lies one nucleotide off.

This TCR derives from a middle-aged man with glioma. In this chain, TRBV30 is recombined with TRBJ1-2; the D gene cannot be named for sure. Sequencing used PBMCs, obtained from a glioma patient treated with radiotherapy, temozolomide or both. The nucleotides are TGTGCCTGGAGCTACTGGACTACAATTTATGGCTACACCTTC. It specifies CAWSYWTTIYGYTF.